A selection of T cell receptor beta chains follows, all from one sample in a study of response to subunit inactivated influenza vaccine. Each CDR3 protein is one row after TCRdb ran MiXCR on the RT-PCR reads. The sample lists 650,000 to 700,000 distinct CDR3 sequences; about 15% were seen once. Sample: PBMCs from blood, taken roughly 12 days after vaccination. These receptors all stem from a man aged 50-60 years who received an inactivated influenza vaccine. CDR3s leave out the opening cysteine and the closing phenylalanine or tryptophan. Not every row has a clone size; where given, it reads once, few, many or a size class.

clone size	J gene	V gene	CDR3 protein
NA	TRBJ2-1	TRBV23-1	ASSQGLAVSWGLRSSYNEQF
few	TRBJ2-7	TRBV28	ASSLYSGYSGSYEQY
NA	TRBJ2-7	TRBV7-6	ASSLESMGHLSYEQY
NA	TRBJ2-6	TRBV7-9	ASSPGQGNSGANVLT
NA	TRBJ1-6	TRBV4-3	ASSQEAGKNSPLH
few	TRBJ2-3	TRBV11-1	ASSFSHPGTGVTDTQY
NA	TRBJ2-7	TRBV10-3	AISVEQGYEQY
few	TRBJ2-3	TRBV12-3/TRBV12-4	ASSLVHTDTQY
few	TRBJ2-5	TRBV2	ASSEDNQETQY
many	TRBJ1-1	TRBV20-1	SARGPRRNTEAF
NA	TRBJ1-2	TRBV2	ASSVTGDISGYT
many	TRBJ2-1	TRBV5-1	ASARDTSAYEQF
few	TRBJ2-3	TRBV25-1	ASGLGDTQY
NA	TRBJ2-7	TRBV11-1	ASSQTGTSGYEQY
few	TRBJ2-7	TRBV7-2	ASSSAERTGTYEQY
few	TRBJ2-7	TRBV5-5	ASSLAPNVYEQY
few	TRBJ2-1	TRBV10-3	AITAGGSYNEQF
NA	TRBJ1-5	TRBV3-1	ASAPGTGGVGPQH
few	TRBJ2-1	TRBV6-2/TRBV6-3	ASSPFPGQTYNEQF
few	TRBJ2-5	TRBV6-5	ASSYPGAAETQY
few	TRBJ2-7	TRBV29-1	SVEAPILAGSSYEQY
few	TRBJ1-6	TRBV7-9	ASSLVMGPNNSPLH
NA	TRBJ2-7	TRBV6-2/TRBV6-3	ASRTGTGATYEQY
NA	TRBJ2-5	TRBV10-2	ASSESLAGGFVGQETQY
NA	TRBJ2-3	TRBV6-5	ASSDSGDTQY
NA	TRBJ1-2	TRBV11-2	ASSLGTGFDYGYT
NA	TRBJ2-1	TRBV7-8	ASSLGGQISYNEQF
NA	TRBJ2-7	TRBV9	ASSVTGQGLYEQY
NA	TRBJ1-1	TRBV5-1	ASSLGPTGLRTEAF
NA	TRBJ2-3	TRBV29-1	SVAAQERKIGDTQY
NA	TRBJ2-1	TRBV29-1	SVERGRWEWDNEQF
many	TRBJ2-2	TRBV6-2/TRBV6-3	ASSSRPVTGELF
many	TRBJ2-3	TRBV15	ATSRDLTTPDTQY
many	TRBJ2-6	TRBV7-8	ASSLVRREWRSGANVLT
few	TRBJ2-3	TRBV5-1	ASRPTGLSTDTQY
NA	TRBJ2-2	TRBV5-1	ASTFELADTGELF
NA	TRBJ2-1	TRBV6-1	ASRTGTTTNEQF
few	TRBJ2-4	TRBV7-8	ASSPQGMGAKNIQY
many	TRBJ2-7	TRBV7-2	ASSFRLANSYEQY
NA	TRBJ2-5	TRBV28	ASSLGATETQY
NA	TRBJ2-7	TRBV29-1	SVLTLAGEGEQY
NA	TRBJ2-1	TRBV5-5	ASSFDYNEQF
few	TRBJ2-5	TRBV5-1	ASSSTGNGETQY
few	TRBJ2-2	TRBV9	ASSVGIGELF
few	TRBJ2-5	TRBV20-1	SAREPAGETQY
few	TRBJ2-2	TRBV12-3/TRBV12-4	ASSQASGSSGELF
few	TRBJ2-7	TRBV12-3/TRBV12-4	ASSLGGDLYEQY
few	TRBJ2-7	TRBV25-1	ASSESGTLLYEQY
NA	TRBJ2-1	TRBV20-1	SASKGNEQF
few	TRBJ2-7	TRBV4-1	ASSQIGRTYEQY
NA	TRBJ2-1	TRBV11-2	ASSLEARGNEQF
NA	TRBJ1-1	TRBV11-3	ASSLEDDTEAF
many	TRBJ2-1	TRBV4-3	ASSQDITAGGYNEQF
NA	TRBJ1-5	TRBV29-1	SVGQGDQPQH
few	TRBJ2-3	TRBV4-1	ASSRQGARTDTQY
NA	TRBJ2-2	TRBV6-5	ASSNNRANTGELF
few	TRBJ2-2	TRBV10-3	AISLEGPQTGGELF
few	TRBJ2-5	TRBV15	ATSRDLAGVFETQY
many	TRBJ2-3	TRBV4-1	ASSQDHKNTQY